One and the same sample provided the 2 T cell receptor beta chains below, sequenced in a study of blood T cell repertoires in COVID-19. Produced via immunoSEQ multiplex PCR; TCRdb's table is partial and in-frame only. Counted here are around 58,000 clones, over 75% occurring once; the ten biggest clones make up roughly 14%. The specimen was peripheral blood. The receptors stem from a human donor with active COVID-19. The donor label of this sample is uncertain.

This clone was detected a few times. The gene calls are TRBV7-9 and TRBJ2-2; TRBD2 matches 8 bases. CDR1 and CDR2 (germline): SEHNR, FQNEAQ (reference sequence). With 8 bases clipped from V and 4 bases from J, the junction kept 3 bases outside the gene matches. The CDR3 is 13 amino acids. DNA of the CDR3: TGTGCCAGCCGGGGGGGCCGCACCGGGGAGCTGTTTTTT. This codes for CASRGGRTGELFF.

The rearrangement uses TRBV5-1 and TRBJ1-1; D might be TRBD1 (6 bases). CDR1 and CDR2 from the germline V gene are SGHRS and YFSETQ. V gave up 3 bases and J gave up 1 base, with 16 bases separating them. CDR3 length: 16 residues. The CDR3 DNA reads TGCGCCAGCAGCTGGGGGCCACAGGCGCCGAACACTGAAGCTTTCTTT. Encoded protein: CASSWGPQAPNTEAFF.